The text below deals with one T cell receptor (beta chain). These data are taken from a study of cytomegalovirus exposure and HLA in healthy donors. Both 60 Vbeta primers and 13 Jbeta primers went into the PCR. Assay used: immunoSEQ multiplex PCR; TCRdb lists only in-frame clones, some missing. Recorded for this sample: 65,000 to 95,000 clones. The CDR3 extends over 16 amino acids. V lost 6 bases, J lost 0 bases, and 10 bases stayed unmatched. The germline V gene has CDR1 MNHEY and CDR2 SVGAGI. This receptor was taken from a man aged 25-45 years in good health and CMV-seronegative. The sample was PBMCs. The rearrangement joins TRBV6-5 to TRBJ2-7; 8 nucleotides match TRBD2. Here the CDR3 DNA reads TGTGCCAGCAGCTACCGCCAGCGGGAGAACTCCTACGAGCAGTACTTC. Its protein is CASSYRQRENSYEQYF.